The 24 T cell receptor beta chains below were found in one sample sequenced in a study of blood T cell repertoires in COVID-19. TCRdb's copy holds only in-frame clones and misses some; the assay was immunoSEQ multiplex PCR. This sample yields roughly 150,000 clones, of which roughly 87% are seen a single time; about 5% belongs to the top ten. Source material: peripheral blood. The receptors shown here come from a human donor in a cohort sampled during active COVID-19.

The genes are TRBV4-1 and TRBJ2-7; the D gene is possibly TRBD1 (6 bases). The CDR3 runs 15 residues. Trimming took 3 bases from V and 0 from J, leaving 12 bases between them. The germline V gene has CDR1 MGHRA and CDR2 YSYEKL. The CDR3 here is CASSQGAGSSYEQYF. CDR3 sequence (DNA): TGCGCCAGCAGCCAGGGGGCAGGGAGCTCCTACGAGCAGTACTTC.

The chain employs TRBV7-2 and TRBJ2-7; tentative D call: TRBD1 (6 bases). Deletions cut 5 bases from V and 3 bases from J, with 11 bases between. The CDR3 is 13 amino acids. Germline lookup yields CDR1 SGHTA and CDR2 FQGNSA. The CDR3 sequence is CASSQDRLYEQYF. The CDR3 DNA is TGTGCCAGCAGCCAGGACAGACTCTACGAGCAGTACTTC.

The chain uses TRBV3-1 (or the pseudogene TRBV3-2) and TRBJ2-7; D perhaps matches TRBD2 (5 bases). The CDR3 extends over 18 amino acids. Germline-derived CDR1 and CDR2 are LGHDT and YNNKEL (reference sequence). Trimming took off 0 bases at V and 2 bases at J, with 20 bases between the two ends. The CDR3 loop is CASSQDSGNGGPTYEQYF. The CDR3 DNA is TGTGCCAGCAGCCAAGATTCAGGTAATGGAGGACCAACCTACGAGCAGTACTTC.

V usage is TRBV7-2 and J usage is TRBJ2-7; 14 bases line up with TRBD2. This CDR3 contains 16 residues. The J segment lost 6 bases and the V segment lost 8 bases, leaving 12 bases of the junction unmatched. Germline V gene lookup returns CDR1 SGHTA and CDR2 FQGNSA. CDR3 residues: CASGPGLAGVSGEQYF. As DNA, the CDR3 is TGTGCCAGCGGGCCGGGACTAGCGGGGGTTTCTGGCGAGCAGTACTTC.

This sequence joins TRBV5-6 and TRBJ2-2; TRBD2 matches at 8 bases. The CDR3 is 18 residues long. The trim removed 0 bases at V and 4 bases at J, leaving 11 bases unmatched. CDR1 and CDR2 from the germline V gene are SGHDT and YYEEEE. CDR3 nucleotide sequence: TGTGCCAGCAGCTTGGACTTAGGGCTAGCGGGCCGCACCGGGGAGCTGTTTTTT. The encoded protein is CASSLDLGLAGRTGELFF.

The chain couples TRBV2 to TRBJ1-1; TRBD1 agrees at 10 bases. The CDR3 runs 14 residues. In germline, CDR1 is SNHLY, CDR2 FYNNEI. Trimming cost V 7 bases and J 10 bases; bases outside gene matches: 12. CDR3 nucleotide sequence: TGTGCCAGCACTCTCGACAGGGGGCAAGGAGGAGCTTTCTTT. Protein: CASTLDRGQGGAFF. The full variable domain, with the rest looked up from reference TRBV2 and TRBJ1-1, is EPEVTQTPSHQVTQMGQEVILRCVPISNHLYFYWYRQILGQKVEFLVSFYNNEISEKSEIFDDQFSVERPDGSNFTLKIRSTKLEDSAMYFCASTLDRGQGGAFFGQGTRLTVV.

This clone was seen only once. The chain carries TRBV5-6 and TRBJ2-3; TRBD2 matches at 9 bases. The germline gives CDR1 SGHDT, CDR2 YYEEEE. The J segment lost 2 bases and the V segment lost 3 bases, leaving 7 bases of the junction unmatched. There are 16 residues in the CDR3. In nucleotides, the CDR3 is TGTGCCAGCAGCTCGCCGGCTAGCGGGGTCACAGATACGCAGTATTTT. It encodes CASSSPASGVTDTQYF.

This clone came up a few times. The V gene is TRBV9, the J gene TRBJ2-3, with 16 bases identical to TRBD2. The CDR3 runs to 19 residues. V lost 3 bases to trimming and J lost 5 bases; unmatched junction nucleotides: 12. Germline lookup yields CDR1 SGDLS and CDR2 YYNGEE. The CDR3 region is CASSAQTGTSGGVGDTQYF. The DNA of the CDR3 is TGTGCCAGCAGCGCCCAAACCGGGACTAGCGGGGGGGTTGGAGATACGCAGTATTTT.

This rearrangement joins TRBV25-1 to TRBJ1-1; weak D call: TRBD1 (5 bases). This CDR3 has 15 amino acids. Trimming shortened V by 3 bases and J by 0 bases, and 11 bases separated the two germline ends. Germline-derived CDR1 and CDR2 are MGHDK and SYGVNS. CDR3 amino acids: CASSEAGRLNTEAFF. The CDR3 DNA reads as TGTGCCAGCAGTGAGGCAGGGCGTTTGAACACTGAAGCTTTCTTT.

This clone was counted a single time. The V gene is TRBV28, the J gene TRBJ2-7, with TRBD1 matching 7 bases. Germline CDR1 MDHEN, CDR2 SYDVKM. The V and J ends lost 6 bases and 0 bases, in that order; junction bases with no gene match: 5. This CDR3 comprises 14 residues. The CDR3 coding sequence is TGTGCCAGCAGGCACCGGGACAGCTCCTACGAGCAGTACTTC. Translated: CASRHRDSSYEQYF.

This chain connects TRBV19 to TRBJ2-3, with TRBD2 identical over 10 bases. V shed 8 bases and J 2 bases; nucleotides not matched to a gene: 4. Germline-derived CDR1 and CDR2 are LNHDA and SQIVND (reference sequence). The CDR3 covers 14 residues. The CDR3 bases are TGTGCCAGTCGTACTAGCGGGGACACAGATACGCAGTATTTT. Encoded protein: CASRTSGDTDTQYF.

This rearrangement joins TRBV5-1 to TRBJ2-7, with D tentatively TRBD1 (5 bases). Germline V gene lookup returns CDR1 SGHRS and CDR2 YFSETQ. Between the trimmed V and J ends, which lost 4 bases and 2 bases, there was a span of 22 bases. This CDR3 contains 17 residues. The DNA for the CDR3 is TGCGCCAGCAGCCCGAGGACCCGACAGACCTTCACCTACGAGCAGTACTTC. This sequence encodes CASSPRTRQTFTYEQYF.

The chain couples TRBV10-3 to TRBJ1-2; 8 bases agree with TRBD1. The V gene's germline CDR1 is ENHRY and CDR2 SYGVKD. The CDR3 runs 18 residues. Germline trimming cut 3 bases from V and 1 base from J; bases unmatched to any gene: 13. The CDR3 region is CAISDPQGATALNYGYTF. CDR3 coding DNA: TGTGCCATCAGTGATCCCCAGGGGGCGACCGCTCTTAACTATGGCTACACCTTC.

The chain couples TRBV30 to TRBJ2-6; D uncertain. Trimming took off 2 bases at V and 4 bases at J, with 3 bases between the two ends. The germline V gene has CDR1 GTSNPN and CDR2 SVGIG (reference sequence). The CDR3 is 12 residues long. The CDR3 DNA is TGTGCCTGGAGTAGCGGGGCCAACGTCCTGACTTTC. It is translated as CAWSSGANVLTF.

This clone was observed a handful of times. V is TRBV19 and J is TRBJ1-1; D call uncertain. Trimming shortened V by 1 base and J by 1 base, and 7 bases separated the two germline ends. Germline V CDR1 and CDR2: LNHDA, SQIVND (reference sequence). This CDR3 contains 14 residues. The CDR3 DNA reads TGTGCCAGTAGTATAGTGCCAGGGAACACTGAAGCTTTCTTT. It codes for CASSIVPGNTEAFF.

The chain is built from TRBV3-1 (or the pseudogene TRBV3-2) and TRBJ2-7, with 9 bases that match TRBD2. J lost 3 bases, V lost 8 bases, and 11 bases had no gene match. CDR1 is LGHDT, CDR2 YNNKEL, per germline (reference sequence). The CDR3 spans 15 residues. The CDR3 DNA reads TGTGCCAGCTCCGAATCACTAGCGGGTGACTACGAGCAGTACTTC. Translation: CASSESLAGDYEQYF.

In nucleotides, the CDR3 is TGTGCCAGCAGCTTAGCAGGGACAGCAGATTATGGCTACACCTTC. Protein: CASSLAGTADYGYTF. The chain couples TRBV7-2 to TRBJ1-2; 7 positions agree with TRBD1. V trimming: 0 bases; J trimming: 5 bases; junction bases outside the gene matches: 6. The CDR3 consists of 15 residues. Germline-derived CDR1 and CDR2 are SGHTA and FQGNSA.

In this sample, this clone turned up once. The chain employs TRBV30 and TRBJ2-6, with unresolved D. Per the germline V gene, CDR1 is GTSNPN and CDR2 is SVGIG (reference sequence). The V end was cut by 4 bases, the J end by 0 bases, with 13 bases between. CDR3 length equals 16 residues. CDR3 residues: CAWTSAFSSGANVLTF. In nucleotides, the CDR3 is TGTGCCTGGACTTCTGCGTTTAGCTCTGGGGCCAACGTCCTGACTTTC.

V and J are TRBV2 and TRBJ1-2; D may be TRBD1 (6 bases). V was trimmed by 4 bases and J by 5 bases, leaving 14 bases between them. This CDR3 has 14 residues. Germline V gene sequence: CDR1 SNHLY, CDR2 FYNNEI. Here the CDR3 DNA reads TGTGCCAGCAGTGTTTCGGGGGGGCGGTATGGCTACACCTTC. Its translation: CASSVSGGRYGYTF. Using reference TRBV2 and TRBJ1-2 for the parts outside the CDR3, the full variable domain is EPEVTQTPSHQVTQMGQEVILRCVPISNHLYFYWYRQILGQKVEFLVSFYNNEISEKSEIFDDQFSVERPDGSNFTLKIRSTKLEDSAMYFCASSVSGGRYGYTFGSGTRLTVV.

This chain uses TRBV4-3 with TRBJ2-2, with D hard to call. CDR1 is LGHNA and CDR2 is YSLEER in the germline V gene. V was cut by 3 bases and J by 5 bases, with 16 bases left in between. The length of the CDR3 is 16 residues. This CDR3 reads CASSQDVGPETGELFF. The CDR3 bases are TGCGCCAGCAGCCAGGATGTGGGCCCCGAGACCGGGGAGCTGTTTTTT.

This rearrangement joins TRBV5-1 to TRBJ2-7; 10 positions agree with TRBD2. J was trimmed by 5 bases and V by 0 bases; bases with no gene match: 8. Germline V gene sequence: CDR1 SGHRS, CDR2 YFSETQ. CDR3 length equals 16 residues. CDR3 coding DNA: TGCGCCAGCAGCTTGGTCGCGCTAGCGGGGGTCGACGAGCAGTACTTC. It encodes CASSLVALAGVDEQYF.

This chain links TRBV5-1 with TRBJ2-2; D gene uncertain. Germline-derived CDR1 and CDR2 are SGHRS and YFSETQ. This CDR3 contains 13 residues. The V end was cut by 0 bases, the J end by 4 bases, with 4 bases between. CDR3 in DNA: TGCGCCAGCAGCTTGGACGGCACCGGGGAGCTGTTTTTT. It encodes CASSLDGTGELFF.

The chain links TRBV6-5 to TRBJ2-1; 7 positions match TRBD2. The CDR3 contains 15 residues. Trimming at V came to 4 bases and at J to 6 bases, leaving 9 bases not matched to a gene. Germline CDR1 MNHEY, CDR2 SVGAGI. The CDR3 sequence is CASSLGEGWGNEQFF. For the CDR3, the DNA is TGTGCCAGCAGTTTGGGGGAGGGATGGGGCAATGAGCAGTTCTTC.

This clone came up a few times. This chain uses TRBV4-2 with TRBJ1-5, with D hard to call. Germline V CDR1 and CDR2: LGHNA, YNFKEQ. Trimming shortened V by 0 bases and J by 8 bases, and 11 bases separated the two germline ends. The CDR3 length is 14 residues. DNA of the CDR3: TGTGCCAGCAGCCAAGAAGAGGGCCGGGAGCCCCAGCATTTT. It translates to CASSQEEGREPQHF.